One sample yielded the 9 T cell receptor beta chains listed below, sequenced in a study of cytomegalovirus exposure and HLA in healthy donors. The PCR used 60 Vbeta and 13 Jbeta primers. The data were produced by immunoSEQ multiplex PCR, yet TCRdb's version contains in-frame clones alone and is incomplete. The sample has about 130,000 clones; around four fifths are singletons. The material sequenced was PBMCs. These receptors all come from a young man in good health and CMV-seropositive.

The gene calls are TRBV15 and TRBJ2-1; TRBD2 aligns across 11 bases. This CDR3 comprises 15 residues. Germline V gene sequence: CDR1 LNHNV, CDR2 YYDKDF (reference sequence). The V and J ends lost 0 bases and 9 bases, in that order; junction bases with no gene match: 4. The CDR3 loop is CATSREASGGSEQFF. The CDR3 DNA is TGTGCCACCAGCAGAGAGGCTAGCGGGGGGAGTGAGCAGTTCTTC.

The genes are TRBV7-9 and TRBJ2-5; the D gene is possibly TRBD2 (7 bases). V was clipped by 6 bases and J by 3 bases, with 14 bases between them. CDR1 and CDR2 (germline): SEHNR, FQNEAQ (reference sequence). The CDR3 extends over 14 amino acids. The CDR3 protein is CASRGGASKETQYF. The DNA of the CDR3 is TGTGCCAGCAGGGGGGGGGCTTCCAAAGAGACCCAGTACTTC.

This chain joins TRBV5-1 and TRBJ1-6; D possibly corresponds to TRBD1 (6 bases). CDR1 is SGHRS, CDR2 YFSETQ, per germline. V was trimmed by 4 bases and J by 7 bases, leaving 9 bases between them. The CDR3 sequence is 13 residues long. CDR3 loop: CASSPGQNSPLHF. CDR3 sequence (DNA): TGCGCCAGCAGCCCCGGACAGAATTCACCCCTCCACTTT.

The genes are TRBV7-9 and TRBJ2-3; D is perhaps TRBD2 (5 bases). CDR1 is SEHNR and CDR2 is FQNEAQ in the germline V gene (reference sequence). The CDR3 contains 12 residues. V was clipped by 4 bases and J by 4 bases, with 6 bases between them. The CDR3 here is CASSSGSDTQYF. The CDR3 region has the DNA TGTGCCAGCAGCTCGGGATCAGATACGCAGTATTTT.

The chain has TRBV28 and TRBJ1-2; TRBD1 aligns across 7 bases. CDR3 length equals 13 residues. Losses at the gene ends were 7 bases for V and 5 bases for J; bases not matched to a gene: 7. Germline CDR1 is MDHEN and CDR2 is SYDVKM. The CDR3 DNA is TGTGCCAGCAAGACACAGGGGAGGTATGGCTACACCTTC. Its translation is CASKTQGRYGYTF.

This chain connects TRBV27 to TRBJ2-3, with D hard to call. CDR1 and CDR2 (germline): MNHEY, SMNVEV (reference sequence). V lost 4 bases and J 2 bases, leaving 4 bases between the germline ends. This CDR3 is 12 amino acids long. CDR3 sequence (DNA): TGTGCCAGCAGTTCAATCACAGATACGCAGTATTTT. Translating gives CASSSITDTQYF.

This clone was observed a handful of times. This chain connects TRBV11-3 to TRBJ2-3; 8 nucleotides align to TRBD2. The germline V gene encodes CDR1 SGHNT and CDR2 YENEEA. The CDR3 spans 15 residues. J lost 2 bases, V lost 5 bases, and 6 bases had no gene match. CDR3: CASSLGLDLTDTQYF. In nucleotides, the CDR3 is TGTGCCAGCAGCCTGGGACTAGACCTCACAGATACGCAGTATTTT.

The chain employs TRBV11-2 and TRBJ1-6; D possibly corresponds to TRBD1 (6 bases). With 2 bases removed from V and 0 bases from J, the gap between germline ends came to 14 bases. The CDR3 sequence is 18 residues long. Germline CDR1 is SGHAT and CDR2 is FQNNGV. The CDR3 nucleotides read TGTGCCAGCAGCTTACCAGGGGTCATTAGCTCCTATAATTCACCCCTCCACTTT. Amino acid sequence: CASSLPGVISSYNSPLHF. Using reference TRBV11-2 and TRBJ1-6 for the parts outside the CDR3, the full variable domain is EAGVAQSPRYKIIEKRQSVAFWCNPISGHATLYWYQQILGQGPKLLIQFQNNGVVDDSQLPKDRFSAERLKGVDSTLKIQPAKLEDSAVYLCASSLPGVISSYNSPLHFGNGTRLTVT.

This chain connects TRBV29-1 to TRBJ1-1; D is ambiguous. Trimming removed 4 bases at V and 2 bases at J, with 8 bases between. The germline V gene encodes CDR1 SQVTM and CDR2 ANQGSEA. The CDR3 has 12 residues. The CDR3 loop is CSVVTENTEAFF. In DNA, the CDR3 is TGCAGCGTTGTAACTGAAAACACTGAAGCTTTCTTT.